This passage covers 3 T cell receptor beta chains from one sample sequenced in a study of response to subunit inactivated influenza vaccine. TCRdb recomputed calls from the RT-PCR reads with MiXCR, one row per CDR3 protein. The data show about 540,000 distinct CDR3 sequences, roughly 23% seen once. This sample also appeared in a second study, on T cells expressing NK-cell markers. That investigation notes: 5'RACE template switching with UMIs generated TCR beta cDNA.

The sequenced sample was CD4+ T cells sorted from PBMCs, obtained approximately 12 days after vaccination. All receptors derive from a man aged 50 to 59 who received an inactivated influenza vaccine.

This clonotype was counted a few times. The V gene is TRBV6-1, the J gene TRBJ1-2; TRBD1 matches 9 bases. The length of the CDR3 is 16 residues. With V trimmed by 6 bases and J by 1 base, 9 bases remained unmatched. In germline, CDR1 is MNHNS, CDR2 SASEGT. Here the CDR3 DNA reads TGTGCCAGCAGCTTCGACGGGACAGGGATTAACTATGGCTACACCTTC. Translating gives CASSFDGTGINYGYTF.

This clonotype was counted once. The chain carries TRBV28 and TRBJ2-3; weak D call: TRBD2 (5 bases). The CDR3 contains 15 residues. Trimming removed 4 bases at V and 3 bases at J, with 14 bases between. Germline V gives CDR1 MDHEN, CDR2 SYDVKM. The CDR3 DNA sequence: TGTGCCAGCAGTTCTCCCGGACTTCTGACAGATACGCAGTATTTT. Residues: CASSSPGLLTDTQYF.

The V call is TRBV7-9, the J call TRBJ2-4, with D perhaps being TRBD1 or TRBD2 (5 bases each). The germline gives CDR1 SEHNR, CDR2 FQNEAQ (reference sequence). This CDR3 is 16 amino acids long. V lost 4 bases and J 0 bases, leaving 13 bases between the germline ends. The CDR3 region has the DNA TGTGCCAGCAGCTCTTGGGACGGCGGAGCCAAAAACATTCAGTACTTC. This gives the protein CASSSWDGGAKNIQYF.